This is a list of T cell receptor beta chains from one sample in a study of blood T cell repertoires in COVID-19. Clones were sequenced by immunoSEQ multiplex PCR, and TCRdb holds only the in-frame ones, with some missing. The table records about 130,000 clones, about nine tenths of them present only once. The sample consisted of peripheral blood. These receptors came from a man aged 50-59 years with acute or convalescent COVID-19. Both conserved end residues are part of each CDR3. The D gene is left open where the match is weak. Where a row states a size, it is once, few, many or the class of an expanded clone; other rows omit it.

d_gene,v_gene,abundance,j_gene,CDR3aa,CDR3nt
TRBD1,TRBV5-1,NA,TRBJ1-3,CASSPGQGQVGYTIYF,TGCGCCAGCAGCCCGGGACAGGGTCAGGTCGGTTACACCATATATTTT
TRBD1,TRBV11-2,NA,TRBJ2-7,CASSPAWGRDSYYEQYF,TGTGCCAGCAGCCCAGCATGGGGCCGGGACAGTTACTACGAGCAGTACTTC
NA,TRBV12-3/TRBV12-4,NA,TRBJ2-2,CASSGGTGELFF,TGTGCCAGCAGCGGGGGCACCGGGGAGCTGTTTTTT
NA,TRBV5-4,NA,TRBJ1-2,CASSLDRNYGYTF,TGTGCCAGCAGCCTTGACAGGAACTATGGCTACACCTTC
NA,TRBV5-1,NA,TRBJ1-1,CASSLLGMRDTEAFF,TGCGCCAGCAGCTTGTTAGGAATGAGGGACACTGAAGCTTTCTTT
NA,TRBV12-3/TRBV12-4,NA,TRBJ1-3,CASGRNSGNTIYF,TGTGCCAGCGGGCGTAACTCTGGAAACACCATATATTTT
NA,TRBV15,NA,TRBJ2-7,CATALGGSYEQYF,TGTGCCACCGCCCTCGGGGGCTCCTACGAGCAGTACTTC
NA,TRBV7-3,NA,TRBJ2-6,CASSFGNSGANVLTF,TGTGCCAGCAGCTTCGGGAACTCTGGGGCCAACGTCCTGACTTTC
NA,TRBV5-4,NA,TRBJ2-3,CASSSRSGADTQYF,TGTGCCAGCAGCTCAAGGAGTGGTGCAGATACGCAGTATTTT
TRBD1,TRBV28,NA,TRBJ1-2,CASSSGTGGYGYTF,TGTGCCAGCAGTTCAGGGACAGGGGGATATGGCTACACCTTC
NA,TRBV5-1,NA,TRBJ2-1,CASSLPSQTEQFF,TGCGCCAGCAGCTTGCCTAGTCAGACTGAGCAGTTCTTC
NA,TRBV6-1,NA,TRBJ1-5,CASSEALQGVRTQPQHF,TGTGCCAGCAGTGAAGCGCTTCAGGGCGTAAGAACTCAGCCCCAGCATTTT
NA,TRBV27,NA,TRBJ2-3,CASSLSGGPLLTDTQYF,TGTGCCAGCAGTTTATCGGGGGGGCCGTTGCTCACAGATACGCAGTATTTT
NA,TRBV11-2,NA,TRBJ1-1,CASSFGYAGGSTEAFF,TGTGCCAGCAGCTTTGGCTACGCGGGGGGTAGCACTGAAGCTTTCTTT
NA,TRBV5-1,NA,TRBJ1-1,CASSFGQTIGENTEAFF,TGCGCCAGCAGCTTTGGACAGACGATTGGGGAAAACACTGAAGCTTTCTTT
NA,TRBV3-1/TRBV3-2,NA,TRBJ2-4,CASSQGFADIQYF,TGTGCCAGCAGCCAAGGTTTCGCGGACATTCAGTACTTC
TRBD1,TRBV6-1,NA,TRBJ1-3,CASSEAHGTGIRNTIYF,TGTGCCAGCAGTGAAGCGCATGGGACAGGTATACGAAACACCATATATTTT
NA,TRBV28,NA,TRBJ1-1,CASRTGRTEAFF,TGTGCCAGCAGGACTGGTCGGACTGAAGCTTTCTTT
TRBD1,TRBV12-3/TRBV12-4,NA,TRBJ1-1,CASSLRGLPEAFF,TGTGCCAGCAGTCTCAGGGGGCTACCTGAAGCTTTCTTT
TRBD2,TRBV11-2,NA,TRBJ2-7,CASSLLATSGSEQYF,TGTGCCAGCAGCTTATTGGCTACTAGCGGGAGTGAGCAGTACTTC
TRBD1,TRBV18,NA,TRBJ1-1,CASSRDSDLEGQSMNTEAFF,TGTGCCAGCTCACGGGACAGTGACCTGGAGGGCCAAAGCATGAACACTGAAGCTTTCTTT
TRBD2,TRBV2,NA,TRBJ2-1,CASIGTSGYNEQFF,TGTGCCAGCATAGGGACTAGCGGTTACAATGAGCAGTTCTTC
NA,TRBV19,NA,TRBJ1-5,CASIGNRDILGNQPQHF,TGTGCCAGTATTGGAAACCGGGACATCCTGGGCAATCAGCCCCAGCATTTT
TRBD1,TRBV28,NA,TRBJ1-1,CASNTGDARTEAFF,TGTGCCAGCAATACAGGGGACGCAAGAACTGAAGCTTTCTTT
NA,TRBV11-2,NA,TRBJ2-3,CASTISLPAGDTQYF,TGTGCCAGTACCATAAGTCTCCCTGCGGGAGATACGCAGTATTTT
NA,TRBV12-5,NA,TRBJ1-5,CASSQGLIQPQHF,TGTGCTAGTTCGCAGGGTTTAATCCAGCCCCAGCATTTT
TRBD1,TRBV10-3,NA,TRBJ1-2,CAISGTGNSYTF,TGTGCCATCTCTGGGACAGGGAATAGCTACACCTTC
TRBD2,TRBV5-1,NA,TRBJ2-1,CASSLGLAAHNEQFF,TGCGCCAGCAGCCTCGGACTAGCGGCCCACAATGAGCAGTTCTTC
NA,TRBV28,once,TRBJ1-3,CASSSRGWRSGNTIYF,TGTGCCAGCAGTTCACGAGGGTGGAGATCTGGAAACACCATATATTTT
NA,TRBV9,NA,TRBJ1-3,CASSPPWPGNTIYF,TGTGCCAGCAGCCCCCCATGGCCTGGAAACACCATATATTTT
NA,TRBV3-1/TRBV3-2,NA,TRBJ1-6,CASSQQRGGNSPLHF,TGTGCCAGCAGCCAGCAGCGGGGAGGGAATTCACCCCTCCACTTT
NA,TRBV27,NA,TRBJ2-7,CASSLRQGIAGYEQYF,TGTGCCAGCAGTTTAAGGCAGGGAATTGCTGGCTACGAGCAGTACTTC
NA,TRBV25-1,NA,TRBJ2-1,CASSPHGGVEQFF,TGTGCCAGCAGTCCCCACGGCGGGGTTGAGCAGTTCTTC
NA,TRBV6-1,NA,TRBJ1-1,CASSEMGGGTEAFF,TGTGCCAGCAGTGAAATGGGGGGAGGCACTGAAGCTTTCTTT
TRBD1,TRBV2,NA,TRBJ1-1,CASSGQGVTEAFF,TGTGCCAGCAGTGGACAGGGGGTAACTGAAGCTTTCTTT
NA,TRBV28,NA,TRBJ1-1,CASSPRQTNTEAFF,TGTGCCAGCAGCCCAAGACAGACAAACACTGAAGCTTTCTTT
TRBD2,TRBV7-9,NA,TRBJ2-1,CASSLRTSGRANNEQFF,TGTGCCAGCAGCCTACGGACTAGCGGGAGGGCCAACAATGAGCAGTTCTTC
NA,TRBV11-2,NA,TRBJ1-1,CASSAIGAEAFF,TGTGCCAGCAGCGCCATCGGGGCTGAAGCTTTCTTT
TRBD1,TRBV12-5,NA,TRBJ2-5,CASGSGQAHGETQYF,TGTGCTAGTGGTTCGGGACAGGCCCACGGAGAGACCCAGTACTTC
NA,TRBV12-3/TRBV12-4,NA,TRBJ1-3,CASSQHSGNTIYF,TGTGCCAGCAGTCAACACTCTGGAAACACCATATATTTT
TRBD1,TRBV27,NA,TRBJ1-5,CASSRLPTGQGNQPQHF,TGTGCCAGCAGTCGACTTCCCACGGGACAGGGGAATCAGCCCCAGCATTTT
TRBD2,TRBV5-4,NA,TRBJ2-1,CASSLKAGGSSYNEQFF,TGTGCCAGCAGCTTGAAAGCGGGGGGTAGCTCCTACAATGAGCAGTTCTTC
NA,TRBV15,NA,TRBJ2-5,CATSRAGQETQYF,TGTGCCACCAGCAGAGCCGGCCAAGAGACCCAGTACTTC
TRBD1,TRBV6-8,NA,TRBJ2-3,CASRHRGQVINTDTQYF,TGTGCCAGCAGACATCGCGGACAGGTCATAAACACAGATACGCAGTATTTT
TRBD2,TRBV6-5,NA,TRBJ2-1,CASTKRGGSYNEQFF,TGTGCCAGCACAAAGCGGGGGGGCTCCTACAATGAGCAGTTCTTC
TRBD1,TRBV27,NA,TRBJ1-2,CASSYRGDYGYTF,TGTGCCAGCAGTTACAGGGGGGACTATGGCTACACCTTC
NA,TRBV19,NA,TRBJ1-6,CASSSKPAVFANSPLHF,TGTGCCAGTAGTTCAAAACCCGCGGTATTTGCGAATTCACCCCTCCACTTT
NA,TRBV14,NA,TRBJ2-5,CASSHRPAEETQYF,TGTGCCAGCAGCCATAGGCCGGCGGAAGAGACCCAGTACTTC
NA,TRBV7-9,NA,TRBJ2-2,CASSQGSGVNTGELFF,TGTGCCAGCAGCCAAGGGTCGGGGGTGAACACCGGGGAGCTGTTTTTT
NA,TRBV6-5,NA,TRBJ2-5,CASSYSRGPQETQYF,TGTGCCAGCAGTTACTCGCGGGGGCCCCAAGAGACCCAGTACTTC
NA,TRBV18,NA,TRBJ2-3,CASSPGDDTQYF,TGTGCCAGCTCACCAGGAGACGATACGCAGTATTTT
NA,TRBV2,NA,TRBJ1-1,CASSTTGFAFF,TGTGCCAGCAGTACGACAGGTTTTGCTTTCTTT
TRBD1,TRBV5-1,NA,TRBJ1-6,CASSTRTGGYNSPLHF,TGCGCCAGCAGCACCCGGACAGGGGGATATAATTCACCCCTCCACTTT
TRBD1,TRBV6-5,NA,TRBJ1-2,CASRASNRGLGGYTF,TGTGCCAGCAGAGCCTCCAACAGGGGTTTGGGTGGCTACACCTTC
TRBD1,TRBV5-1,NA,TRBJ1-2,CASSSTGEDGYTF,TGCGCCAGCAGCTCGACAGGGGAGGATGGCTACACCTTC
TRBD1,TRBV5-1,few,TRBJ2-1,CASRATGVAYNEQFF,TGCGCCAGCAGAGCTACAGGGGTAGCCTACAATGAGCAGTTCTTC
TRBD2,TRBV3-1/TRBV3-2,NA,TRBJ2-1,CASSRTSGTDSEQFF,TGTGCCAGCAGCCGGACTAGCGGGACCGACAGTGAGCAGTTCTTC